The 8 T cell receptor beta chains in this list originate from one sample, sequenced in a study of CD8 T cells in Susac syndrome. A quantity of about 0.5 to 1 ug RNA underwent reverse transcription using random hexamers. TCRdb reprocessed the immunoSEQ multiplex PCR reads via MiXCR and lists one record per CDR3 protein. The sample carries about 80,000 distinct CDR3 sequences, roughly 95% recorded once. The sequenced sample was CD8+ T cells from PBMCs. The receptors were gathered from a human donor with Susac syndrome.

The chain is built from TRBV5-1 and TRBJ2-1; possible D gene TRBD1, 5 bases. The CDR3 sequence is 15 residues long. Trimming stripped 0 bases from V and 7 bases from J, with 14 bases between. The germline V gene encodes CDR1 SGHRS and CDR2 YFSETQ. DNA for the CDR3: TGCGCCAGCAGCTTGGGACAGTCAGTCAGGAATGAGCAGTTCTTC. Translation: CASSLGQSVRNEQFF.

The chain recombines TRBV27 with TRBJ1-2; 9 bases line up with TRBD1. CDR1 MNHEY and CDR2 SMNVEV come from the germline V gene (reference sequence). After removal of 4 bases from V and 6 bases from J, the junction contained 15 bases not matched to a gene. The CDR3 spans 17 residues. The CDR3 DNA reads TGTGCCAGCAGTTCCCACCCAACGTACAGGGGGCCAGATGGCTACACCTTC. Translation gives CASSSHPTYRGPDGYTF.

The gene calls are TRBV2 and TRBJ2-5; D unresolved. Germline CDR1 SNHLY, CDR2 FYNNEI. V was shortened by 2 bases and J by 4 bases, with 5 bases between the two germline ends. This CDR3 has 12 residues. The CDR3 bases are TGTGCCAGCAGTGAAATGGCAGAGACCCAGTACTTC. Protein sequence: CASSEMAETQYF.

The V call is TRBV28, the J call TRBJ2-4; D remains ambiguous. Trimming took 7 bases from V and 0 from J, leaving 13 bases between them. The germline V gene has CDR1 MDHEN and CDR2 SYDVKM. This CDR3 has 15 residues. CDR3 amino acids: CASTTKALAKNIQYF. DNA of the CDR3: TGTGCCAGCACTACTAAGGCCTTAGCCAAAAACATTCAGTACTTC. Complete variable domain (other parts from reference TRBV28 and TRBJ2-4): DVKVTQSSRYLVKRTGEKVFLECVQDMDHENMFWYRQDPGLGLRLIYFSYDVKMKEKGDIPEGYSVSREKKERFSLILESASTNQTSMYLCASTTKALAKNIQYFGAGTRLSVL.

The V gene is TRBV7-9, the J gene TRBJ2-7, with TRBD1 as a possible D gene (5 bases). The CDR3 consists of 11 residues. CDR1 is SEHNR and CDR2 is FQNEAQ in the germline V gene (reference sequence). The DNA for the CDR3 is TGTGCAGGGGCAGGGTCCTACGAGCAGTACTTC. Its protein is CAGAGSYEQYF.

The V call is TRBV13, the J call TRBJ1-2; TRBD1 matches 10 bases. The CDR3 loop spans 15 amino acids. The V segment lost 2 bases and the J segment 4 bases; nucleotides outside the gene matches: 4. Germline assignment: CDR1 PRHDT and CDR2 FYEKMQ (reference sequence). In DNA form, the CDR3 reads TGTGCCAGCAGCTTACGACAGGGGGCTGCCTATGGCTACACCTTC. Residues: CASSLRQGAAYGYTF. Combining the CDR3 with reference TRBV13 and TRBJ1-2 gives the whole variable domain AAGVIQSPRHLIKEKRETATLKCYPIPRHDTVYWYQQGPGQDPQFLISFYEKMQSDKGSIPDRFSAQQFSDYHSELNMSSLELGDSALYFCASSLRQGAAYGYTFGSGTRLTVV.

In nucleotides, the CDR3 is TGTGCCAGCAGCTCCAAAGGGGGTTCCTCCACAGATACGCAGTATTTT. Translating gives CASSSKGGSSTDTQYF. The genes are TRBV27 and TRBJ2-3; possible D gene TRBD1, 6 bases. In germline, CDR1 is MNHEY, CDR2 SMNVEV (reference sequence). The CDR3 is 16 amino acids. Trimming removed 6 bases at V and 2 bases at J, with 18 bases between.

CDR3 coding DNA: TGTGCCAGCAGCCCCAGCGGATCCTACGAGCAGTACTTC. Its translation is CASSPSGSYEQYF. The chain links TRBV9 to TRBJ2-7; tentatively, D is TRBD2 (5 bases). CDR1 and CDR2 (germline): SGDLS, YYNGEE. The length of the CDR3 is 13 residues. Trimming shortened V by 4 bases and J by 1 base, and 9 bases separated the two germline ends.